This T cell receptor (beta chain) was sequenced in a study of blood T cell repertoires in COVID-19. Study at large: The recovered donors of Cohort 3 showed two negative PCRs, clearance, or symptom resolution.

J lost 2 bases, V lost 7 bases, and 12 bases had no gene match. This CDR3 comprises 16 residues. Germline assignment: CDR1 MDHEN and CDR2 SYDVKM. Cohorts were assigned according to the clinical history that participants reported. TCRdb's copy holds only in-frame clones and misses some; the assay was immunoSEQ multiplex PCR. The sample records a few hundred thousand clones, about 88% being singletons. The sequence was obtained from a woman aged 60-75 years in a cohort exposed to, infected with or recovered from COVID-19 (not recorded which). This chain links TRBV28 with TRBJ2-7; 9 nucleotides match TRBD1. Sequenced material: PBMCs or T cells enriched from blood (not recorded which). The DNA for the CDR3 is TGTGCCAGCACCCCGGCGGGACAGGGAAATACCTACGAGCAGTACTTC. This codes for CASTPAGQGNTYEQYF.